These 21 T cell receptor beta chains were sequenced from one sample in a study of vaccination and CD4 T cells after COVID-19. The treatment: approximately 10-day PBMC culture with coronavirus spike peptide pools or control peptides (ViraFEST assay). Oncomine TCR Beta short-read sequencing was applied to DNA from cultured CD4+ T cells. In TCRdb, the PCR reads were re-called with MiXCR into one record per CDR3 protein. The sample yields over 10,000 distinct CDR3 sequences, around 50% seen once. No antigen has been assigned to these receptors. What was sequenced was CD4+ T cells from blood, cultured in vitro. The receptors were gathered from a human donor who had recovered from COVID-19.

This rearrangement joins TRBV7-2 to TRBJ1-4; D not resolved. The CDR3 consists of 13 residues. The ends were cut back, 5 bases at V and 8 bases at J, with 12 bases in the middle. Germline CDR1 and CDR2: SGHTA and FQGNSA. The CDR3 sequence: CASSRWDGEKLFF. The CDR3 DNA reads as TGTGCCAGCAGCCGGTGGGATGGGGAAAAACTGTTTTTT.

This clonotype was found a few times. The rearrangement joins TRBV19 to TRBJ1-1; D gene uncertain. The V end lost 2 bases, the J end lost 4 bases, and 11 bases lay between the germline ends. The CDR3 is 14 amino acids. Germline V lookup: CDR1 LNHDA, CDR2 SQIVND (reference sequence). The CDR3 reads CASSIQTRGTEAFF. DNA for the CDR3: TGTGCCAGTAGTATACAGACTAGAGGCACTGAAGCTTTCTTT.

V and J are TRBV19 and TRBJ1-5; D is ambiguous. Per germline, CDR1 LNHDA and CDR2 SQIVND (reference sequence). V lost 2 bases to trimming and J lost 4 bases, with 15 bases between them. The CDR3 loop spans 16 amino acids. CDR3 region: CASSISRTAPNQPQHF. The CDR3 DNA sequence: TGTGCCAGTAGTATAAGTCGGACGGCCCCTAATCAGCCCCAGCATTTT.

The table lists this clonotype with a few counts. For the CDR3, the DNA is TGTGCCAGCAACATTCCCCACCTGGCGGGCACCGGGGAGCTGTTTTTT. Translated: CASNIPHLAGTGELFF. This rearrangement joins TRBV6-2 or TRBV6-3 to TRBJ2-2; possible D gene TRBD2, 5 bases. CDR1 is MNHEY, CDR2 SVGEGT, per germline. V shed 7 bases and J shed 4 bases, with 19 bases lying between them. The CDR3 covers 16 residues.

The chain uses TRBV4-1 and TRBJ1-6; tentative D call: TRBD1 (5 bases). This CDR3 has 14 amino acids. The V end was cut by 4 bases, the J end by 10 bases, with 14 bases between. CDR1 is MGHRA, CDR2 YSYEKL, per germline. In DNA, the CDR3 is TGCGCCAGCAGCCCTATCGGGACTCCCTCACCCCTCCACTTT. Amino acid sequence: CASSPIGTPSPLHF.

Written as DNA, the CDR3 is TGTGCCAGCAGTACCGACGGGAACACTGAAGCTTTCTTT. Residues: CASSTDGNTEAFF. V gene TRBV6-1 combines with J gene TRBJ1-1; D not certain. The CDR3 is 13 amino acids. V was shortened by 5 bases and J by 1 base, with 8 bases between the two germline ends. In germline, CDR1 is MNHNS, CDR2 SASEGT.

In this sample, this clonotype turned up a few times. The rearrangement uses TRBV7-8 and TRBJ2-3; 9 nucleotides align to TRBD2. J was trimmed by 4 bases and V by 5 bases; bases with no gene match: 10. The V gene's germline CDR1 is SGHVS and CDR2 FQNEAQ. The CDR3 covers 16 residues. In nucleotides, the CDR3 is TGTGCCAGCAGCCCAGGGAGGCTAGCGGGGCCAGATACGCAGTATTTT. It specifies CASSPGRLAGPDTQYF.

The gene calls are TRBV10-3 and TRBJ2-6; 7 nucleotides match TRBD1. Germline CDR1 and CDR2: ENHRY and SYGVKD. This CDR3 comprises 15 residues. V trimming: 3 bases; J trimming: 2 bases; junction bases outside the gene matches: 1. This chain's CDR3 is CAISEGGAGANVLTF. DNA for the CDR3: TGTGCCATCAGTGAAGGGGGCGCTGGGGCCAACGTCCTGACTTTC.

The gene calls are TRBV6-1 and TRBJ1-4; D gene uncertain. This CDR3 has 14 amino acids. Germline CDR1 and CDR2: MNHNS and SASEGT. Deletions cut 6 bases from V and 2 bases from J, with 10 bases between. CDR3 nucleotides: TGTGCCAGCAGCAAATCTCAGACTAATGAAAAACTGTTTTTT. Protein product: CASSKSQTNEKLFF.

This chain joins TRBV7-9 and TRBJ2-3; a possible D gene is TRBD1 (6 bases). Trimming removed 6 bases at V and 2 bases at J, with 9 bases between. Germline loops: CDR1 SEHNR, CDR2 FQNEAQ (reference sequence). CDR3 length: 13 amino acids. CDR3 protein: CASRQGFTDTQYF. CDR3 DNA: TGTGCCAGCAGACAGGGATTCACAGATACGCAGTATTTT.

This clonotype was observed a few times. The V call is TRBV19, the J call TRBJ2-2; tentative D call: TRBD1 (6 bases). Looked up from germline, CDR1 is LNHDA and CDR2 is SQIVND (reference sequence). CDR3 length: 15 residues. The V end lost 3 bases, the J end lost 0 bases, and 8 bases lay between the germline ends. The CDR3 DNA reads as TGTGCCAGTAGTATGGCAGGGGCGAACACCGGGGAGCTGTTTTTT. Amino acid sequence: CASSMAGANTGELFF.

Details on this clonotype: A read error may produce the germline difference seen at one junction end. This chain joins TRBV5-8 and TRBJ2-7, with D possibly TRBD1 on 5 matching bases. The CDR3 has 17 amino acids. Germline CDR1 and CDR2: SGHTS and YDEGEE. The CDR3 reads CASSQGVSLGVSYEQYF. In nucleotides, the CDR3 is TGCGCCAGCAGCCAAGGAGTATCGCTAGGGGTCTCCTACGAGCAGTACTTC.

The chain has TRBV20-1 and TRBJ2-7; D could derive from TRBD1 or TRBD2 (5 bases each). This CDR3 comprises 15 residues. V dropped 4 bases and J dropped 6 bases, with 22 bases sitting between them. Germline assignment: CDR1 DFQATT and CDR2 SNEGSKA (reference sequence). For the CDR3, the DNA is TGCAGTGCTAAACCCCAAGGGACCCGCGGAAGCGAGCAGTACTTC. Its translation: CSAKPQGTRGSEQYF.

The genes are TRBV5-4 and TRBJ1-3; TRBD1 aligns across 9 bases. The CDR3 sequence is 16 residues long. Trimming removed 3 bases from V and 0 bases from J; junction bases left unmatched: 4. CDR1 is SGHNT, CDR2 YYREEE, per germline (reference sequence). In nucleotides, the CDR3 is TGTGCCAGCAGCTCCGGGACAGGGAACTCTGGAAACACCATATATTTT. It codes for CASSSGTGNSGNTIYF.

The chain uses TRBV20-1 and TRBJ1-3; D not certain. The CDR3 runs 14 residues. Germline values: CDR1 DFQATT, CDR2 SNEGSKA (reference sequence). V lost 6 bases and J 3 bases, leaving 15 bases between the germline ends. CDR3 nucleotide sequence: TGCAGTGCGGGCGCTGCGGGAAGTGGAAACACCATATATTTT. This encodes CSAGAAGSGNTIYF.

The V gene is TRBV11-3, the J gene TRBJ2-3, with TRBD2 matching 12 bases. This CDR3 comprises 16 residues. Germline V lookup: CDR1 SGHNT, CDR2 YENEEA. J was trimmed by 5 bases and V by 3 bases; bases with no gene match: 6. CDR3 region: CASSLGLAGQIDTQYF. In nucleotides, the CDR3 is TGTGCCAGCAGCTTGGGACTAGCGGGTCAGATAGATACGCAGTATTTT.

This clonotype was detected only a few times. The rearrangement joins TRBV6-2 or TRBV6-3 to TRBJ1-5; no clear D gene. V was cut by 2 bases and J by 0 bases, with 11 bases left in between. The CDR3 length is 16 residues. Germline V CDR1 and CDR2: MNHEY, SVGEGT. The CDR3 protein is CASSYPVDFSNQPQHF. CDR3 coding DNA: TGTGCCAGCAGTTACCCGGTCGACTTTAGCAATCAGCCCCAGCATTTT.

The chain links TRBV27 to TRBJ2-3, with TRBD2 as a possible D gene (6 bases). CDR1 MNHEY and CDR2 SMNVEV come from the germline V gene (reference sequence). The CDR3 has 14 amino acids. Trimming shortened V by 4 bases and J by 8 bases, and 16 bases separated the two germline ends. The CDR3 bases are TGTGCCAGCAGTTCGGACTACGGCACCGGTACGCAGTATTTT. Protein sequence: CASSSDYGTGTQYF.

There are a few counts of this clonotype. The chain combines TRBV11-2 with TRBJ2-7; TRBD1 aligns across 8 bases. Germline loops: CDR1 SGHAT, CDR2 FQNNGV. The trim removed 8 bases at V and 5 bases at J, leaving 8 bases unmatched. CDR3 length: 13 amino acids. CDR3 region: CASGLDRDDEQYF. The CDR3, as DNA: TGTGCCAGCGGATTGGACAGGGACGACGAGCAGTACTTC.

Notes on this clonotype: At one boundary the junction diverges from the germline segment, which might be a read error. The rearrangement links TRBV6-5 to TRBJ1-2; D not resolved. This CDR3 has 14 residues. Germline V CDR1 and CDR2: MNHEY, SVGAGI. The chain's CDR3 is CGSSYSPSADGYTF. CDR3 nucleotide sequence: TGTGGCAGCAGTTACTCGCCGAGCGCTGATGGCTACACCTTC.

V gene TRBV6-1 combines with J gene TRBJ2-7; TRBD2 might be the D (5 bases). The germline V gene encodes CDR1 MNHNS and CDR2 SASEGT. The CDR3 is 16 residues long. The V end lost 4 bases, the J end lost 2 bases, and 18 bases lay between the germline ends. The CDR3 region has the DNA TGTGCCAGCAGTGCCCTCAAGGCGGGTCAGGCCTACGAGCAGTACTTC. It yields the protein CASSALKAGQAYEQYF.